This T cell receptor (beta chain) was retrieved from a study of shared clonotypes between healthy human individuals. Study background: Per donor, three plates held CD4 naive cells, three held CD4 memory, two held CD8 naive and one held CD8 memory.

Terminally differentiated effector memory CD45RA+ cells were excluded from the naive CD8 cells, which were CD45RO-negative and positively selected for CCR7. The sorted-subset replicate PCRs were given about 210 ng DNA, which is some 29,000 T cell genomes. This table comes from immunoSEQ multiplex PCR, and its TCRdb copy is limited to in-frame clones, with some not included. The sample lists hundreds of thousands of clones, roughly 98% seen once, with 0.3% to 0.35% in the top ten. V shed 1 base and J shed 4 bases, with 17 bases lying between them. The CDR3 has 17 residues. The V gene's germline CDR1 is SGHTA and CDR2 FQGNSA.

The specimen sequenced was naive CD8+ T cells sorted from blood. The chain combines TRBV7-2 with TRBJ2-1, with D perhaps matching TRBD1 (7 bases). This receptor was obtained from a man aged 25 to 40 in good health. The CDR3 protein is CASSLEPRTGLYNEQFF. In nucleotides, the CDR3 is TGTGCCAGCAGCTTAGAACCACGGACAGGACTATACAATGAGCAGTTCTTC.